The 22 T cell receptor beta chains below all came from one sample that was sequenced in a study of CD8 T cells in ankylosing spondylitis. Study-wide results and limits: Blood of patients with ankylosing spondylitis appeared to be characterized by a TCR beta motif of seven or eight highly homologous variants.

One entry per CDR3 protein, called by TCRdb with MiXCR from the 5' RACE reads. This table holds about 390,000 distinct CDR3 sequences, about 20% found once. Antigens for these TCRs are unknown. The sample consisted of blood, either unsorted or a sorted T cell fraction (not recorded which). Every receptor here comes from a male donor with ankylosing spondylitis.

This clonotype occurred a few times. The chain couples TRBV6-5 to TRBJ2-3; D ambiguous. Looked up from germline, CDR1 is MNHEY and CDR2 is SVGAGI. The CDR3 has 14 amino acids. The V gene lost 4 bases and the J gene lost 4 bases, with 12 bases spanning the gap. The DNA for the CDR3 is TGTGCCAGCAGTTTCCCGTCCTGGGCAGATACGCAGTATTTT. As protein: CASSFPSWADTQYF.

The chain employs TRBV5-6 and TRBJ2-7; TRBD2 might be the D (5 bases). There are 12 residues in the CDR3. The germline CDR1 and CDR2 sequences are SGHDT and YYEEEE. V lost 3 bases and J lost 6, with 10 bases in between. The CDR3 region has the DNA TGTGCCAGCAGCTCGGACTTCTTCGAGCAGTACTTC. Translated, it gives CASSSDFFEQYF.

This clonotype was counted only a few times. J is TRBJ2-7 and V is TRBV29-1; weak D call: TRBD2 (6 bases). Trimming removed 0 bases from V and 2 bases from J, with 14 bases in between. The V gene's germline CDR1 is SQVTM and CDR2 ANQGSEA. This CDR3 has 15 amino acids. The CDR3 nucleotides are TGCAGCGTTGAAGAAAATAGCGGAGGAACCTACGAGCAGTACTTC. This translates into CSVEENSGGTYEQYF.

J is TRBJ1-1 and V is TRBV6-1; perhaps TRBD1 as D (5 bases). The V end lost 7 bases, the J end lost 4 bases, and 19 bases lay between the germline ends. The CDR3 loop spans 15 amino acids. Germline-derived CDR1 and CDR2 are MNHNS and SASEGT. CDR3: CASTPGRSGGTEAFF. CDR3 bases: TGTGCCAGCACCCCGGGACGTTCGGGAGGCACTGAAGCTTTCTTT.

This clonotype has just a few counts. The V call is TRBV24-1, the J call TRBJ2-1; 12 positions match TRBD1. The CDR3 totals 17 residues. In germline, CDR1 is KGHDR, CDR2 SFDVKD. The junction had 15 bases not matched to a gene; V was cut back by 9 bases and J by 7 bases. Here the CDR3 reads CATSGTGGPGDLNEQFF. The CDR3 nucleotides are TGTGCCACCTCCGGGACAGGGGGCCCAGGAGATTTGAATGAGCAGTTCTTC.

The chain uses TRBV12-3 or TRBV12-4 and TRBJ2-3; D may match TRBD1 or TRBD2 (5 bases each). The CDR3 sequence is 12 residues long. Trimming took 4 bases from V and 8 from J, leaving 10 bases between them. The DNA of the CDR3 is TGTGCCAGCAGTTGGGGACCCCGTACGCAGTATTTT. Translation: CASSWGPRTQYF.

This chain connects TRBV11-2 to TRBJ2-1; a possible D gene is TRBD1 (5 bases). The germline gives CDR1 SGHAT, CDR2 FQNNGV. The germline V and J ends were trimmed by 4 bases and 8 bases, with 9 bases remaining between them. This CDR3 is 12 amino acids long. The CDR3 loop reads CASSSGADEQFF. CDR3 DNA sequence: TGTGCCAGCAGCTCTGGGGCCGATGAGCAGTTCTTC.

The chain joins TRBV29-1 to TRBJ2-2; 9 bases match TRBD2. This CDR3 is 14 amino acids long. Germline V lookup: CDR1 SQVTM, CDR2 ANQGSEA. J gave up 8 bases and V 8 bases, and 12 bases lay outside the gene matches. CDR3 nucleotide sequence: TGCAGCTTTTTAGCGGGAGAAGGGACTGGGGAGCTGTTTTTT. It encodes CSFLAGEGTGELFF.

The V call is TRBV6-1, the J call TRBJ2-2, with D possibly TRBD1 on 6 matching bases. This CDR3 spans 13 amino acids. Germline CDR1 reads MNHNS; CDR2 reads SASEGT. V gave up 10 bases and J gave up 4 bases, with 13 bases separating them. CDR3 sequence (DNA): TGTGCCACATACAGGGAACTCACCGGGGAGCTGTTTTTT. It is translated as CATYRELTGELFF.

This chain uses TRBV7-3 with TRBJ2-5, with D hard to call. CDR3 length equals 13 residues. V gave up 1 base and J gave up 5 bases, with 8 bases separating them. The V gene's germline CDR1 is SGHTA and CDR2 FQGTGA. Here the CDR3 DNA reads TGTGCCAGCAGCTTAATTAGATCTGAGACCCAGTACTTC. It encodes CASSLIRSETQYF. The entire variable domain, with the rest obtained from reference TRBV7-3 and TRBJ2-5, is as follows: GAGVSQTPSNKVTEKGKYVELRCDPISGHTALYWYRQSLGQGPEFLIYFQGTGAADDSGLPNDRFFAVRPEGSVSTLKIQRTERGDSAVYLCASSLIRSETQYFGPGTRLLVL.

The chain has TRBV5-1 and TRBJ2-3, with D possibly being TRBD2 (5 bases). Trimming stripped 4 bases from V and 0 bases from J, with 15 bases between. The CDR3 spans 16 residues. Germline V gene sequence: CDR1 SGHRS, CDR2 YFSETQ. The CDR3 DNA follows: TGCGCCAGCAGCCCCCCTGGCGGCGGGAGCACAGATACGCAGTATTTT. Protein product: CASSPPGGGSTDTQYF.

Ten or more counts support this clonotype. CDR3 sequence reads: CASSDNRDRAYEQYF. The DNA of the CDR3 is TGTGCCAGCAGTGACAACCGGGACAGAGCCTACGAGCAGTACTTC. The chain recombines TRBV28 with TRBJ2-7, with 7 nucleotides matching TRBD1. The length of the CDR3 is 15 residues. The V gene's germline CDR1 is MDHEN and CDR2 SYDVKM. The J segment lost 2 bases and the V segment lost 5 bases, leaving 9 bases of the junction unmatched.

The sample holds many counts of this clonotype. J is TRBJ2-7 and V is TRBV29-1; no reliable D call. V was trimmed by 3 bases and J by 7 bases, leaving 13 bases between them. This CDR3 is built from 12 residues. Germline CDR1 is SQVTM and CDR2 is ANQGSEA. CDR3 sequence (DNA): TGCAGCGTTGATGGCCCCTTGGGGGAGCAGTACTTC. Translation: CSVDGPLGEQYF.

CDR3 nucleotides: TGTGCCAGCAGTTACTCAGTCCACCCGAGGGATCAGCCCCAGCATTTT. Protein sequence: CASSYSVHPRDQPQHF. The chain is built from TRBV6-2 or TRBV6-3 and TRBJ1-5; no firm D call. This CDR3 is built from 16 residues. Trimming took off 0 bases at V and 5 bases at J, with 14 bases between the two ends. Germline V gene data show CDR1 as MNHEY and CDR2 as SVGEGT.

This clonotype was counted between two and nine times. This sequence joins TRBV20-1 and TRBJ1-5; TRBD1 might be the D (6 bases). The CDR3 consists of 13 residues. Looked up from germline, CDR1 is DFQATT and CDR2 is SNEGSKA (reference sequence). Trimming took off 3 bases at V and 5 bases at J, with 11 bases between the two ends. The CDR3 reads CSARGAADQPQHF. The CDR3 nucleotides are TGCAGTGCTAGGGGGGCAGCAGATCAGCCCCAGCATTTT.

The rearrangement joins TRBV20-1 to TRBJ2-3, with 9 bases identical to TRBD2. This CDR3 comprises 20 residues. From germline, CDR1 is DFQATT and CDR2 SNEGSKA (reference sequence). Trimming took 0 bases from V and 3 from J; bases not matched to a gene: 19. CDR3: CSARDLGGLAGLVSTDTQYF. CDR3 nucleotide sequence: TGCAGTGCTAGAGATTTGGGCGGTCTAGCGGGATTGGTTTCTACAGATACGCAGTATTTT.

This clonotype has more than one count but fewer than ten. This rearrangement joins TRBV10-3 to TRBJ2-7; 8 bases align to TRBD1. This CDR3 comprises 12 residues. Trimming cost V 7 bases and J 4 bases; bases outside gene matches: 3. CDR1 and CDR2 from the germline V gene are ENHRY and SYGVKD. The CDR3 sequence is CAINRQGYEQYF. Written as DNA, the CDR3 is TGTGCCATCAACCGACAGGGGTACGAGCAGTACTTC.

V and J are TRBV20-1 and TRBJ2-5; TRBD1 matches at 9 bases. CDR1 and CDR2 from the germline V gene are DFQATT and SNEGSKA (reference sequence). The CDR3 sequence is 12 residues long. V trimming: 6 bases; J trimming: 5 bases; junction bases outside the gene matches: 4. The CDR3 reads CSANRGRETQYF. DNA for the CDR3: TGCAGTGCAAACAGGGGGCGGGAGACCCAGTACTTC.

The chain employs TRBV12-3 or TRBV12-4 and TRBJ1-1, with unresolved D. The CDR3 covers 14 residues. Between the trimmed V and J ends, which lost 5 bases and 3 bases, there was a span of 13 bases. DNA for the CDR3: TGTGCCAGCAGTCCCCAAGAAGACCACACTGAAGCTTTCTTT. Its translation is CASSPQEDHTEAFF.

The CDR3 spells CASSLSTGTGFYEQYF. Written as DNA, the CDR3 is TGTGCCAGCAGCCTGAGTACCGGGACAGGGTTCTACGAGCAGTACTTC. The V gene is TRBV7-2, the J gene TRBJ2-7; 9 bases fit TRBD1. The V segment lost 5 bases and the J segment 3 bases; nucleotides outside the gene matches: 11. Germline loops: CDR1 SGHTA, CDR2 FQGNSA. The CDR3 covers 16 residues.

This chain uses TRBV5-1 with TRBJ2-7; D possibly uses TRBD1 or TRBD2 (6 bases each). V shed 1 base and J shed 7 bases, with 15 bases lying between them. The CDR3 runs to 14 residues. Germline V lookup: CDR1 SGHRS, CDR2 YFSETQ. This CDR3 reads CASSLFGGPGEQYF. DNA of the CDR3: TGCGCCAGCAGCTTGTTTGGGGGGCCGGGGGAGCAGTACTTC. Full variable domain (outside the CDR3, taken from reference TRBV5-1 and TRBJ2-7): KAGVTQTPRYLIKTRGQQVTLSCSPISGHRSVSWYQQTPGQGLQFLFEYFSETQRNKGNFPGRFSGRQFSNSRSEMNVSTLELGDSALYLCASSLFGGPGEQYFGPGTRLTVT.

The chain has TRBV4-3 and TRBJ2-7; 7 bases fit TRBD2. The V and J ends lost 5 bases and 4 bases, in that order; junction bases with no gene match: 11. The CDR3 totals 15 residues. Germline-derived CDR1 and CDR2 are LGHNA and YSLEER. The CDR3 here is CASSWGRGRLYEQYF. The CDR3 DNA follows: TGCGCCAGCAGCTGGGGGAGGGGACGGCTGTACGAGCAGTACTTC.